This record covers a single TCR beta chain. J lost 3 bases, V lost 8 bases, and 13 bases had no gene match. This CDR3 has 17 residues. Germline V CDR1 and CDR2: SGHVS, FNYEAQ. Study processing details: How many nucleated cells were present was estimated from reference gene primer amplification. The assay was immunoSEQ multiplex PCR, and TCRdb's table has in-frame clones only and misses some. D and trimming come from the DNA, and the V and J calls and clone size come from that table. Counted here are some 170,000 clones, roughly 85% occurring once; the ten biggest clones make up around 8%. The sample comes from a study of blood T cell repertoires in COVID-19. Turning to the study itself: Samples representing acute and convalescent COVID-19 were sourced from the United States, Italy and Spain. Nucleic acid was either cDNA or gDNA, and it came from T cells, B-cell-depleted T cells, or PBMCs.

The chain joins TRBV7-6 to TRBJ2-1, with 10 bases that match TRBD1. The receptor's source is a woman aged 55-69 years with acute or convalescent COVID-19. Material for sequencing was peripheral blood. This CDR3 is CASRDPGGTGDYNEQFF. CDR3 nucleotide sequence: TGTGCCAGCCGCGATCCTGGGGGGACAGGGGACTACAATGAGCAGTTCTTC.